These 11 T cell receptor beta chains came from one sample sequenced in a study of T cell responses to AZD1222 COVID-19 vaccine. The protocol was immunoSEQ multiplex PCR, while the TCRdb copy is restricted to in-frame clones and leaves out a portion. The data hold some 120,000 clones, with around nine tenths observed a single time. The specimen was peripheral blood, collected 28 days after the second AZD1222 dose. The receptors derive from an adult who received the AZD1222 COVID-19 vaccine.

The chain employs TRBV7-3 and TRBJ2-1; 9 bases align to TRBD2. Germline-derived CDR1 and CDR2 are SGHTA and FQGTGA. V was pared by 5 bases and J by 5 bases, with 10 bases of the junction left unmatched. There are 16 residues in the CDR3. CDR3 region: CASSKRVASGDNEQFF. CDR3 nucleotide sequence: TGTGCCAGCAGCAAAAGGGTGGCTAGCGGGGACAATGAGCAGTTCTTC.

The CDR3 loop is CASRGSSYNEQFF. CDR3 sequence (DNA): TGTGCCAGCAGGGGTAGCTCCTACAATGAGCAGTTCTTC. The chain carries TRBV27 and TRBJ2-1; D is undetermined. In germline, CDR1 is MNHEY, CDR2 SMNVEV (reference sequence). CDR3 length: 13 amino acids. V was pared by 6 bases and J by 0 bases, with 6 bases between.

CDR3 coding DNA: TGTGCCAGCAGCTCCGGGACAGGGGTCCAAGAGACCCAGTACTTC. Translating it yields CASSSGTGVQETQYF. The rearrangement links TRBV7-9 to TRBJ2-5, with 10 bases identical to TRBD1. The germline CDR1 and CDR2 sequences are SEHNR and FQNEAQ (reference sequence). This CDR3 spans 15 amino acids. V was pared by 4 bases and J by 1 base, with 3 bases of the junction left unmatched.

As regards this clone: The junction differs from germline at one of its ends, possibly a read error. This chain uses TRBV2 with TRBJ1-5; 11 bases line up with TRBD1. The CDR3 runs 14 residues. Germline CDR1 is SNHLY and CDR2 is FYNNEI. The CDR3 DNA follows: TGTGCCAGCAGTGGGACAGGGGGCAAACAGCCCCAGCATTTT. Translating gives CASSGTGGKQPQHF.

This clone is a singleton in its sample. J is TRBJ1-4 and V is TRBV19, with TRBD1 matching 9 bases. In germline, CDR1 is LNHDA, CDR2 SQIVND (reference sequence). After removal of 3 bases from V and 8 bases from J, the junction contained 10 bases not matched to a gene. This CDR3 spans 16 amino acids. The CDR3 protein is CASSMSPGTGPEKLFF. CDR3 coding DNA: TGTGCCAGTAGTATGAGCCCCGGGACAGGGCCCGAAAAACTGTTTTTT. Variable domain in full (rest from reference TRBV19 and TRBJ1-4): DGGITQSPKYLFRKEGQNVTLSCEQNLNHDAMYWYRQDPGQGLRLIYYSQIVNDFQKGDIAEGYSVSREKKESFPLTVTSAQKNPTAFYLCASSMSPGTGPEKLFFGSGTQLSVL.

The chain links TRBV19 to TRBJ2-5, with D perhaps matching TRBD1 (6 bases). V was pared by 3 bases and J by 5 bases, with 16 bases between. This CDR3 contains 15 residues. Germline V CDR1 and CDR2: LNHDA, SQIVND (reference sequence). CDR3 sequence: CASSIGQGSMETQYF. In DNA, the CDR3 is TGTGCCAGTAGTATCGGGCAGGGGAGTATGGAGACCCAGTACTTC.

This clone appeared once. The chain is built from TRBV3-1 (or the pseudogene TRBV3-2) and TRBJ1-4; 9 bases align to TRBD1. The CDR3 consists of 16 residues. CDR1 is LGHDT and CDR2 is YNNKEL in the germline V gene (reference sequence). J gave up 7 bases and V 3 bases, and 9 bases lay outside the gene matches. CDR3 in DNA: TGTGCCAGCAGCCAGGATTCCGGGACAGGGAGTGAAAAACTGTTTTTT. Translated: CASSQDSGTGSEKLFF.

The V gene is TRBV30, the J gene TRBJ1-4; D is undetermined. The CDR3 covers 16 residues. Trimming shortened V by 0 bases and J by 7 bases, and 18 bases separated the two germline ends. In germline, CDR1 is GTSNPN, CDR2 SVGIG (reference sequence). The CDR3 is CAWSVLPRGGSEKLFF. The CDR3, as DNA: TGTGCCTGGAGTGTACTTCCCCGGGGAGGTAGTGAAAAACTGTTTTTT.

The V and J genes are TRBV9 and TRBJ1-3; no clear D gene. Trimming removed 1 base from V and 1 base from J, with 15 bases in between. The germline V gene encodes CDR1 SGDLS and CDR2 YYNGEE. CDR3 length equals 17 residues. CDR3 DNA: TGTGCCAGCAGCGTAACCCAACTGGACGGTTCTGGAAACACCATATATTTT. It is translated as CASSVTQLDGSGNTIYF.

This chain joins TRBV5-1 and TRBJ2-7; D is perhaps TRBD2 (5 bases). The CDR3 consists of 16 residues. Germline assignment: CDR1 SGHRS and CDR2 YFSETQ. The ends were cut back, 0 bases at V and 5 bases at J, with 18 bases in the middle. The CDR3 DNA follows: TGCGCCAGCAGCTTGGGATTGGCTAGCCAGTCGAACGAGCAGTACTTC. It translates to CASSLGLASQSNEQYF.

V usage is TRBV5-8 and J usage is TRBJ1-3; D possibly corresponds to TRBD1 (6 bases). V lost 0 bases, J lost 4 bases, and 17 bases lay in between. Germline-derived CDR1 and CDR2 are SGHTS and YDEGEE. CDR3 length: 17 residues. CDR3 DNA sequence: TGTGCCAGCAGCTTGGGCGAAAACAGGGTGCCAGGAAACACCATATATTTT. This gives the protein CASSLGENRVPGNTIYF.